This T cell receptor (beta chain) stems from a study of cytomegalovirus exposure and HLA in healthy donors. Healthy bone marrow donors made up the donor group. PCR involved 60 Vbeta and 13 Jbeta primers. This table comes from immunoSEQ multiplex PCR, and its TCRdb copy is limited to in-frame clones, with some not included. The data hold about 110,000 clones, with around two thirds observed a single time. This CDR3 is built from 15 residues. CDR1 is SNHLY, CDR2 FYNNEI, per germline. V was pared by 7 bases and J by 0 bases, with 14 bases between. Sequencing used PBMCs. The clonotype originates from a middle-aged woman in good health and CMV-seropositive. The rearrangement uses TRBV2 and TRBJ2-3; tentative D call: TRBD1 (5 bases). The CDR3 DNA is TGTGCCAGCATAGGGGTAGGCCCTAGCACAGATACGCAGTATTTT. It specifies CASIGVGPSTDTQYF.